This T cell receptor (beta chain) was captured by sequencing in a study of OX40 agonist ivuxolimab in advanced cancers. Regarding the research as a whole: Ivuxolimab was an agonistic, fully human IgG2 monoclonal antibody directed against OX40 (CD134), a costimulatory receptor. Prior anti-PD-1, anti-PD-L1 or anti-CTLA-4 therapy was permitted, and checkpoint inhibitors had been received by about two fifths of dose-escalation patients. Partial responses were achieved by three dose-escalation patients, of whom one had hepatocellular carcinoma and two had cutaneous melanoma. The paper covers the monotherapy dose-escalation part of the phase I ivuxolimab trial, which included N = 52 patients. Intravenous ivuxolimab was administered to patients every 2 weeks at six dose levels: 0.01, 0.1, 0.3, 1.5, 3 and 10 mg/kg. Of the roughly 52 dose-escalation patients, hepatocellular carcinoma was present in about 20, melanoma in approximately 15, renal cell carcinoma in 9 and head and neck cancer in 9. The dose-escalation cohort was around 83% male with a mean age of about 60 years, ranging from roughly 20 to 80. The point of sequencing TCRbeta in the periphery was to test whether ivuxolimab changed TCR sequence diversity and drove clonal T-cell expansion.

Overall study results and their limits: Which antigens the clonally expanded peripheral T cells were specific for was not determined. Clonal expansion of both CD4+ and CD8+ blood T cells was observed from baseline to week 6 at doses 0.1 to 3.0 mg/kg. In the 0.1-3.0 mg/kg groups, partial responders had among the lowest normalized peripheral clonal expansion, particularly in CD8+ T cells. Low levels of normalized T-cell clonal expansion were also seen in some patients who did not respond. After ivuxolimab, CD8+ T cells had more expanded clones than CD4+ T cells on average.

The CDR3 measures 14 amino acids from cysteine to phenylalanine. Of all the DNA, just the CDR3 is kept, 42 bases in frame from base 1. V drops 4 bases and J drops 4 bases, leaving 11 bases in between. Via the germline V gene, CDR1 is MGHRA and CDR2 YSYEKL. The trial excluded patients who had a history of autoimmune disease or who were on systemic immunosuppression. Peripheral blood for TCR sequencing was collected from all dose cohorts at baseline, on cycle 4 day 1, and on cycle 7 day 1. The samples were drawn from a first-in-human, open-label, multicenter phase I dose-escalation trial of ivuxolimab. Adults with locally advanced or metastatic melanoma, renal cell, hepatocellular, or head and neck squamous cell carcinoma were enrolled in the trial. Before TCR sequencing, CD4+ T cells and CD8+ T cells from peripheral blood were sorted into separate populations. To sequence the TCRbeta CDR3 region, genomic DNA was isolated from the sorted cells. The immunoSEQ Assay was used for sequencing of TCRbeta CDR3 regions. Entries here come from immuneACCESS through TCRdb and include only in-frame sequences with V and J called. Some clones fail to appear in such tables; in the studies checked, an unresolved V gene covers under half of the shortfall, and the cause of the remainder is unknown. Present in this sample are roughly 51,000 clones, roughly 87% of which were seen just once. Around 10% of the sample rests with the top ten.

Worth noting for this clone: Its cognate antigen has yet to be identified. No base quality values were provided; no much bigger clone lies one nucleotide off.

The clonotype originates from an adult with an advanced solid tumor such as melanoma, head and neck, liver or kidney cancer. Source: CD4+ or CD8+ T cells sorted from blood, taken in a trial of the OX40 agonist ivuxolimab. The chain is made from TRBV4-1 and TRBJ2-1, with TRBD2 as a weak D call on 6 bases. The CDR3 loop reads CASSRPGEYNEQFF. In nucleotides, the sequence is TGCGCCAGCAGCCGTCCGGGGGAGTACAATGAGCAGTTCTTC.